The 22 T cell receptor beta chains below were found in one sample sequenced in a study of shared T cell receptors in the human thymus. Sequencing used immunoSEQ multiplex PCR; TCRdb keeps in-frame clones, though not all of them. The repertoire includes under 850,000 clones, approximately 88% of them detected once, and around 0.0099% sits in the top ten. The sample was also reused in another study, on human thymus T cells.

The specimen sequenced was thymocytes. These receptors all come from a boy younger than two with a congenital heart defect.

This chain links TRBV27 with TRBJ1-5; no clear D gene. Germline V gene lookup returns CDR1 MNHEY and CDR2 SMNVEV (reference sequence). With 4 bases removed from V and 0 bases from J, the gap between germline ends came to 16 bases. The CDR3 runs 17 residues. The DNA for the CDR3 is TGTGCCAGCAGTTCAATCCTGGGAGGGAATAGCAATCAGCCCCAGCATTTT. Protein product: CASSSILGGNSNQPQHF.

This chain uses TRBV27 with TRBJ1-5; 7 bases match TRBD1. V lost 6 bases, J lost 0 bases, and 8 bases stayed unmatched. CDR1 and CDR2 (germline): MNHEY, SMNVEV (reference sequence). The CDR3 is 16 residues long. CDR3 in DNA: TGTGCCAGCAGGAGTTGGGACAGCCCTAGCAATCAGCCCCAGCATTTT. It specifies CASRSWDSPSNQPQHF.

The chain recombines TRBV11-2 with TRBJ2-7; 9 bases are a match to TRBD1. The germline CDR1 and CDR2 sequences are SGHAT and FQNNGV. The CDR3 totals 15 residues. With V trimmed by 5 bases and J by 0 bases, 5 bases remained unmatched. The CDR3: CASSHPGQGSYEQYF. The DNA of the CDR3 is TGTGCCAGCAGCCATCCGGGACAGGGCTCCTACGAGCAGTACTTC.

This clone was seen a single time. The CDR3 sequence is CASSQRRGDYNEQFF. CDR3 nucleotides: TGTGCCAGCAGCCAAAGGCGGGGGGACTACAATGAGCAGTTCTTC. The chain links TRBV4-2 to TRBJ2-1; TRBD2 aligns across 8 bases. Germline-derived CDR1 and CDR2 are LGHNA and YNFKEQ. The junction had 3 bases not matched to a gene; V was cut back by 2 bases and J by 3 bases. The CDR3 extends over 15 amino acids.

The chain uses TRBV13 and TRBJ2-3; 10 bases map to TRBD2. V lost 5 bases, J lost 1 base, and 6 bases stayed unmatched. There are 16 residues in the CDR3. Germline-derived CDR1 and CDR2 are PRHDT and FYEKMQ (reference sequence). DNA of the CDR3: TGTGCCAGCAGCATGTCCGGGACTAGCGGCACAGATACGCAGTATTTT. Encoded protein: CASSMSGTSGTDTQYF.

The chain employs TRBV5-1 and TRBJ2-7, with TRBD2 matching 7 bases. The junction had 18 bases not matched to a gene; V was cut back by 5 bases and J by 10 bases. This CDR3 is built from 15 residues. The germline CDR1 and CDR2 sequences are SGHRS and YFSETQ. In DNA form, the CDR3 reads TGCGCCAGCAGTATCCAGCGGGAAGGTGGGAGCCCACAGTACTTC. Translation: CASSIQREGGSPQYF.

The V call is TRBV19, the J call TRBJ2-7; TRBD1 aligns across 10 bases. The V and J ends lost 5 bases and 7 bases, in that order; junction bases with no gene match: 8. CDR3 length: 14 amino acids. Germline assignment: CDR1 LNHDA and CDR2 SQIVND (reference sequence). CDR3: CASSAPGTGVEQYF. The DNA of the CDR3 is TGTGCCAGTAGTGCGCCCGGGACAGGGGTGGAGCAGTACTTC.

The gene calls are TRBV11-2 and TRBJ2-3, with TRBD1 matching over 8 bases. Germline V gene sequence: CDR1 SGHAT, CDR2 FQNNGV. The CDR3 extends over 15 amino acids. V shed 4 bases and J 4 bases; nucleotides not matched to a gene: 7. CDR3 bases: TGTGCCAGCAGCTCACCGACAGGGGAAGCAGATACGCAGTATTTT. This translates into CASSSPTGEADTQYF.

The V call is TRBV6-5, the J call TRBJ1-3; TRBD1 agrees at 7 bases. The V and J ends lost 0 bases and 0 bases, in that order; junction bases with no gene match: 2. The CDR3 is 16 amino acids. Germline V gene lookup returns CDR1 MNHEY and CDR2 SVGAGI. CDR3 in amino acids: CASSYSRDSSGNTIYF. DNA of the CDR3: TGTGCCAGCAGTTACTCGAGGGACAGCTCTGGAAACACCATATATTTT.

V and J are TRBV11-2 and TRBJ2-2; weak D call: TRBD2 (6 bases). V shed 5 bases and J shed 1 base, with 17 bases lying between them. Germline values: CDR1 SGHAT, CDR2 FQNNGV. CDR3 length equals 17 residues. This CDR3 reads CASSPPVGRENTGELFF. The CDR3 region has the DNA TGTGCCAGCAGCCCACCGGTTGGGCGGGAGAACACCGGGGAGCTGTTTTTT.

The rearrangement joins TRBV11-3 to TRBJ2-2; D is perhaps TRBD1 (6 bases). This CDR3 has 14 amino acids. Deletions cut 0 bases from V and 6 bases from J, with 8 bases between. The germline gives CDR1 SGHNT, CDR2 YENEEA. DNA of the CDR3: TGTGCCAGCAGCTTAGACAGGGGCGCCGGGGAGCTGTTTTTT. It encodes CASSLDRGAGELFF. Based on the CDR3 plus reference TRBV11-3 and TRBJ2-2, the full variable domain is EAGVVQSPRYKIIEKKQPVAFWCNPISGHNTLYWYLQNLGQGPELLIRYENEEAVDDSQLPKDRFSAERLKGVDSTLKIQPAELGDSAVYLCASSLDRGAGELFFGEGSRLTVL.

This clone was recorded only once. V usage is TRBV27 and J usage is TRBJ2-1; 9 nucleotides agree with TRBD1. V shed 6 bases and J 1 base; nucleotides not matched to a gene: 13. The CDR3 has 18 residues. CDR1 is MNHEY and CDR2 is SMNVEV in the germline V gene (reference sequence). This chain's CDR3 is CASSLDPTGGGSYNEQFF. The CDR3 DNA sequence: TGTGCCAGCAGCCTAGATCCGACAGGGGGAGGGTCCTACAATGAGCAGTTCTTC.

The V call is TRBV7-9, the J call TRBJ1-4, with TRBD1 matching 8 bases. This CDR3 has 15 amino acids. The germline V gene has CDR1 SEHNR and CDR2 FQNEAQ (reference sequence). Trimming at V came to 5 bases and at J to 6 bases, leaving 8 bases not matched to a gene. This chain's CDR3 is CASSPRGTGDEKLFF. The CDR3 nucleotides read TGTGCCAGCAGCCCGCGGGGGACAGGTGATGAAAAACTGTTTTTT.

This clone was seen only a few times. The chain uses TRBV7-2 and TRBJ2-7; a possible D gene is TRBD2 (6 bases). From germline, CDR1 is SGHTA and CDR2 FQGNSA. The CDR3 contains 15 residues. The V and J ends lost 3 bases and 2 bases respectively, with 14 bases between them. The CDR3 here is CASSFGARGAYEQYF. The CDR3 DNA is TGTGCCAGCAGCTTTGGGGCGCGGGGTGCCTACGAGCAGTACTTC.

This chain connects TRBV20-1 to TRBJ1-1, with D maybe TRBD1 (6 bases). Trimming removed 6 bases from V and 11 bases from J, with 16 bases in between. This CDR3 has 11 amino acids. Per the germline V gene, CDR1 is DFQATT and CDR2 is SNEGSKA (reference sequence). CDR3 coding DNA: TGCAGTGCCTTAAGGGGGTTGTGGGCTTTCTTT. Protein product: CSALRGLWAFF.

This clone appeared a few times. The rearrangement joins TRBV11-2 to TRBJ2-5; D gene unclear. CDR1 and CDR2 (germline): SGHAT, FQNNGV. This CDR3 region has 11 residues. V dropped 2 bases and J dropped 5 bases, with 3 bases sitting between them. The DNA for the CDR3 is TGTGCCAGCAGCTTACTTGAGACCCAGTACTTC. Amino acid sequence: CASSLLETQYF.

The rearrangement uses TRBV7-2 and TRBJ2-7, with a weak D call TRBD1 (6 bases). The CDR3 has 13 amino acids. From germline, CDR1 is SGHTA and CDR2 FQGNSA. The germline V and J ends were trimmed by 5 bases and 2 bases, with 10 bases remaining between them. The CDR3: CASSPRTAYEQYF. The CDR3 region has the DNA TGTGCCAGCAGCCCGCGGACAGCCTACGAGCAGTACTTC.

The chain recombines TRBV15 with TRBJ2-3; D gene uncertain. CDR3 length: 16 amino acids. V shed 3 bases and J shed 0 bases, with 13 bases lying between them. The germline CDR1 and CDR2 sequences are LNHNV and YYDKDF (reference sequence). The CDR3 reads CATSRLAAESTDTQYF. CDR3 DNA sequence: TGTGCCACCAGCAGGTTAGCTGCAGAGAGCACAGATACGCAGTATTTT.

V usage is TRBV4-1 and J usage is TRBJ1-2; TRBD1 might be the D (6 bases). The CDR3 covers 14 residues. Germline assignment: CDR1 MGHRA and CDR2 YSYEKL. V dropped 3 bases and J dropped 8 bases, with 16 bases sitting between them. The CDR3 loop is CASSHPGQPRGYTF. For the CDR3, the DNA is TGCGCCAGCAGCCATCCTGGACAGCCTCGGGGCTACACCTTC.

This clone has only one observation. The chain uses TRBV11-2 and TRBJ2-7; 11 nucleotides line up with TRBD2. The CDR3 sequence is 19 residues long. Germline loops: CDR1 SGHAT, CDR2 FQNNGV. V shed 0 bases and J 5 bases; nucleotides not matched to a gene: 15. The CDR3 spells CASSLESLRSGRAGDEQYF. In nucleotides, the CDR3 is TGTGCCAGCAGCTTAGAATCACTCCGTAGCGGGAGGGCGGGCGACGAGCAGTACTTC.

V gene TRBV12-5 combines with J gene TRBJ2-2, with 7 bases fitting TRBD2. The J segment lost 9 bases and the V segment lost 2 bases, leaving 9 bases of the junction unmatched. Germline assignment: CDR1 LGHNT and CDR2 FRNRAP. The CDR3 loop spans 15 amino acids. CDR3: CASGLWRDYKRELFF. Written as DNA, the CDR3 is TGTGCTAGTGGTTTGTGGCGGGACTACAAGAGGGAGCTGTTTTTT.

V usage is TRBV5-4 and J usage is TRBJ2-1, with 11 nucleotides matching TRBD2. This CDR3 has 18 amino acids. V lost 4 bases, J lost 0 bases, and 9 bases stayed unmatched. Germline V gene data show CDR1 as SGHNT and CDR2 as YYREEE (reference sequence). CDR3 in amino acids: CASSLKELAGDSYNEQFF. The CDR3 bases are TGTGCCAGCAGCCTCAAAGAACTAGCGGGAGACTCCTACAATGAGCAGTTCTTC.